The sequence of this TCR beta chain was determined in a study of identifying expanded T cells in peripheral blood. Study-level points and caveats: About 1.2 clones differed between technical replicates, versus around 15 and 19 over time.

Note on this clone: Its antigen is unidentified.

The CDR3 is 14 amino acids. The ends were cut back, 7 bases at V and 4 bases at J, with 16 bases in the middle. Germline V gives CDR1 LNHDA, CDR2 SQIVND (reference sequence). TCRdb's copy holds only in-frame clones and misses some; the assay was immunoSEQ multiplex PCR. The data hold approximately 120,000 clones, with more than 80% observed a single time. During the collection period, no donor immune events like infections were recorded. Source material: blood. This chain joins TRBV19 and TRBJ1-2, with TRBD1 as a possible D gene (5 bases). The source of this sequence is a person aged 18 to 75 in good health. This CDR3 reads CASTPGSLGYGYTF. CDR3 coding DNA: TGTGCCAGTACCCCAGGGTCATTGGGCTATGGCTACACCTTC.